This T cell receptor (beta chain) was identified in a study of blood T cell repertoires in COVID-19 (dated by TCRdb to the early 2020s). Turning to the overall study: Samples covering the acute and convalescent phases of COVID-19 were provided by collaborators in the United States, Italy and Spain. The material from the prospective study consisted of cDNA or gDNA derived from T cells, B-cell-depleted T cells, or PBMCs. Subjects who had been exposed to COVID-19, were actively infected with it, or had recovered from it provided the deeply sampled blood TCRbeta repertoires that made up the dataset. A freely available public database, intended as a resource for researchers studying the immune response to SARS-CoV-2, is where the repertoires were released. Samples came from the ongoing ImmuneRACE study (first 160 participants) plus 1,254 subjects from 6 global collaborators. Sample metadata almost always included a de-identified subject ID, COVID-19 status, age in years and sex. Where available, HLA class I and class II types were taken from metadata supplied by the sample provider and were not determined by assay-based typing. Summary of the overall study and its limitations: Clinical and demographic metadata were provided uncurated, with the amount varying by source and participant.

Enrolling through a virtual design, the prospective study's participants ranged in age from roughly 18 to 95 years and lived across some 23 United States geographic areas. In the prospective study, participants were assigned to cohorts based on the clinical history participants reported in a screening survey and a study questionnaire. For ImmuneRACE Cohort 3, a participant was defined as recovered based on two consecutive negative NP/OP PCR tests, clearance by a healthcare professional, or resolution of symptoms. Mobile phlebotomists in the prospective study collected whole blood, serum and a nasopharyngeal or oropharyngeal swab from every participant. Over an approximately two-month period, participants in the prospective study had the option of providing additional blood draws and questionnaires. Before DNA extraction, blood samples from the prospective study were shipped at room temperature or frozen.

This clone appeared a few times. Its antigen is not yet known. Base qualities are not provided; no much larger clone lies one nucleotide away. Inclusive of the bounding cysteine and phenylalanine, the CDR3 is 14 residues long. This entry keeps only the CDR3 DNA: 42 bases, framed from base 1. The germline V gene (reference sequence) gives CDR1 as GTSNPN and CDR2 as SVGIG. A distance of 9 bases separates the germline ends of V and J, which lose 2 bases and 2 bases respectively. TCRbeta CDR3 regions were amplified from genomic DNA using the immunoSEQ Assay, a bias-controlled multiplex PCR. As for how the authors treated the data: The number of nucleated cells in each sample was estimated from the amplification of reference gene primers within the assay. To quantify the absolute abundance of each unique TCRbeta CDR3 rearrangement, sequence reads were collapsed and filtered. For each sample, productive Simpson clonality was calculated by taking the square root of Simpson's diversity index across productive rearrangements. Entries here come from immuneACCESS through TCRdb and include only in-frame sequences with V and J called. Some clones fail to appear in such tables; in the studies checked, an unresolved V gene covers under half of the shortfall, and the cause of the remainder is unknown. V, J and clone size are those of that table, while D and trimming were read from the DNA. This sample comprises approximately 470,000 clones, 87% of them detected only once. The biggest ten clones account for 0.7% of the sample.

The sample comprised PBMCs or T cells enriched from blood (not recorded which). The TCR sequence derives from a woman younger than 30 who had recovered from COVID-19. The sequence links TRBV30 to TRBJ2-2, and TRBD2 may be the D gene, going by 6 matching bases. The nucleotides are TGTGCCTGGAGTCGGACTACTAACACCGGGGAGCTGTTTTTT. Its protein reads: CAWSRTTNTGELFF.